The TCR beta chain described here comes from a study of blood T cell repertoires in COVID-19. Study at large: Some COVID-19 samples were acute and others convalescent; all came from the United States, Italy and Spain. PBMCs, B-cell-depleted T cells, or T cells were the source of the cDNA or gDNA that made up the material.

Methods used by the authors: It was from reference gene primer amplification that nucleated cell counts were estimated. Clones were sequenced by immunoSEQ multiplex PCR, and TCRdb holds only the in-frame ones, with some missing. The V and J calls and the clone size are those of that table, but D and trimming were determined from the DNA. Of about 100,000 clones in the sample, approximately 80% are singletons; the top ten hold 4% to 5.5%. The sequencing sample was made of peripheral blood. This clonotype was sampled from a man between 65 and 79 years old with acute or convalescent COVID-19.

CDR3 loop: CTSSLLRAGPSLLQYF. The CDR3 DNA reads as TGCACCAGCAGCCTCCTCCGAGCGGGGCCCAGCCTATTGCAGTATTTT. The chain joins TRBV1 to TRBJ2-3; TRBD2 is the table's D call, not checked against the DNA. TRBV1 is deemed a pseudogene. The CDR3 length is 16 residues.